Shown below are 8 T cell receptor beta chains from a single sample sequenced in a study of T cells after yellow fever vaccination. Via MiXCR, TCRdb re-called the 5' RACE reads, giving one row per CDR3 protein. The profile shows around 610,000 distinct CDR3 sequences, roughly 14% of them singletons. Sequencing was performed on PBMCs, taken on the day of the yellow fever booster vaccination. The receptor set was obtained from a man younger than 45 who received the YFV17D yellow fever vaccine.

CDR3 amino acids: CASSIEPGNTEAFF. The CDR3 DNA reads TGTGCCAGTAGTATCGAGCCAGGGAACACTGAAGCTTTCTTT. The rearrangement uses TRBV19 and TRBJ1-1; D is unresolved. CDR3 length: 14 amino acids. V lost 3 bases and J lost 1, with 9 bases in between. Germline CDR1 reads LNHDA; CDR2 reads SQIVND (reference sequence).

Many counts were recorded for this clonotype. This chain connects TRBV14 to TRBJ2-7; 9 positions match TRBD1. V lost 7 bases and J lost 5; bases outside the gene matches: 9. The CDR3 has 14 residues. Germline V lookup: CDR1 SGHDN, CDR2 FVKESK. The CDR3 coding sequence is TGTGCCAGCAAACAGGGGGCGCTGAGCCACGAGCAGTACTTC. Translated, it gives CASKQGALSHEQYF.

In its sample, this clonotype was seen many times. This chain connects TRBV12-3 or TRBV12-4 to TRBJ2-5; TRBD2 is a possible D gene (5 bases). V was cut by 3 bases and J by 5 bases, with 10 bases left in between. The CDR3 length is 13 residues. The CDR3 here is CASSFGVEETQYF. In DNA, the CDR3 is TGTGCCAGCAGTTTCGGGGTGGAGGAGACCCAGTACTTC.

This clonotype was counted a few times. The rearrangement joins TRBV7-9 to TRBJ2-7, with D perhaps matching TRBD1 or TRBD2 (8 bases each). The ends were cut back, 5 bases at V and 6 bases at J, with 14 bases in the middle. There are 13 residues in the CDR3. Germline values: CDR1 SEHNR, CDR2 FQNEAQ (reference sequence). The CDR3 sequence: CASSTGGLGEQYF. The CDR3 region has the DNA TGTGCCAGCAGCACAGGGGGACTAGGCGAGCAGTACTTC.

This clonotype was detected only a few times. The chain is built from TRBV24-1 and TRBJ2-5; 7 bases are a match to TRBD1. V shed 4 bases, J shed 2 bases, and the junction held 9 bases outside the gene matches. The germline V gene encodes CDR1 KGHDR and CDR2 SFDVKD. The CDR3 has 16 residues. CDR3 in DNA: TGTGCCACCAGTGACTACCGGGGACAGTTTCAAGAGACCCAGTACTTC. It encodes CATSDYRGQFQETQYF.

DNA for the CDR3: TGCAGTGCTACGACTCGCGGGAGACGGGAGACCCAGTACTTC. It is translated as CSATTRGRRETQYF. This chain connects TRBV20-1 to TRBJ2-5; 7 positions agree with TRBD2. The CDR3 extends over 14 amino acids. J gave up 5 bases and V 4 bases, and 10 bases lay outside the gene matches. Germline assignment: CDR1 DFQATT and CDR2 SNEGSKA (reference sequence).

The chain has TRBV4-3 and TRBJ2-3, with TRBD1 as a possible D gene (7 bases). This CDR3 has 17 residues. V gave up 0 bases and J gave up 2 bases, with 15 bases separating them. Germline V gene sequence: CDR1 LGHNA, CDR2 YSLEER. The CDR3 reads CASSQDRTRGVTDTQYF. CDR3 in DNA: TGCGCCAGCAGCCAAGATCGCACCAGGGGGGTCACAGATACGCAGTATTTT.

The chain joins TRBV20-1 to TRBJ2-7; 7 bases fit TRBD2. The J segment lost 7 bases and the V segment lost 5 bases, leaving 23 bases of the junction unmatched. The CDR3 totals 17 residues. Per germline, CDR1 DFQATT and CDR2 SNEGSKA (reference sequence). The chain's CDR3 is CSAPSGLGSGRLGEQYF. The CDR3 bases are TGCAGTGCTCCCTCTGGACTCGGTAGCGGGCGGTTAGGTGAGCAGTACTTC.